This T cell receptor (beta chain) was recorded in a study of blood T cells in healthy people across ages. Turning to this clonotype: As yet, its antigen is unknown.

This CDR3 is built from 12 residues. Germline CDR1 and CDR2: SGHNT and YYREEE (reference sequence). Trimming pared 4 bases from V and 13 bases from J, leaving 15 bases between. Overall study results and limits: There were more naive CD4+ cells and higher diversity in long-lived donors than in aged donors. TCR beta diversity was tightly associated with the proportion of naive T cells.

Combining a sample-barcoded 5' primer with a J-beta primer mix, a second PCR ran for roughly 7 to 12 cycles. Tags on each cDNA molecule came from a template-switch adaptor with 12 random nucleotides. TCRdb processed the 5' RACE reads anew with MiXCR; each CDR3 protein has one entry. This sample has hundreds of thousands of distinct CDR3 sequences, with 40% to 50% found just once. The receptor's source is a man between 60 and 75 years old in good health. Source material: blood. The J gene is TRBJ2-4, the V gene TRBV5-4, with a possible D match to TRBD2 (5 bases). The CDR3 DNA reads TGTGCCAGCAGCCTGGACCAGTGGGAGCAGTACTTC. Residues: CASSLDQWEQYF.